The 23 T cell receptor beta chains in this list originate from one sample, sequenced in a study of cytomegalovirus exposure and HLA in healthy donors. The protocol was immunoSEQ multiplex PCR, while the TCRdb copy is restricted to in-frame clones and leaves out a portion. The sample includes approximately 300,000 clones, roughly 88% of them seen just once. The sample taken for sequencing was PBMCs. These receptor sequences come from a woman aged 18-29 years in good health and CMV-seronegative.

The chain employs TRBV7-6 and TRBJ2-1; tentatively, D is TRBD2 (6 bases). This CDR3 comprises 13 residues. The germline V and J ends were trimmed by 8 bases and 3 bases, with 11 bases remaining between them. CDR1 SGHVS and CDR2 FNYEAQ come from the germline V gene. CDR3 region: CASRGIGYNEQFF. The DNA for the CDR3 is TGTGCCAGCCGCGGGATAGGCTACAATGAGCAGTTCTTC.

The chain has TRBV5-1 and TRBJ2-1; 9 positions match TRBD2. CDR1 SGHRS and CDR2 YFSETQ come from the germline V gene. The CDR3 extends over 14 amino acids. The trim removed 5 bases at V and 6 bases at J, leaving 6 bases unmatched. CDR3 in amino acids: CASSPLAGTNEQFF. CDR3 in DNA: TGCGCCAGCAGTCCCCTAGCGGGAACCAATGAGCAGTTCTTC.

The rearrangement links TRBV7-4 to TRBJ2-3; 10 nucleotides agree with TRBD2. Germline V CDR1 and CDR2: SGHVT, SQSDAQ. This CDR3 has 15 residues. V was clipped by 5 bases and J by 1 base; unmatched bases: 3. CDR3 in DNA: TGTGCCAGCAGCACTAGCGGGAAAGGCACAGATACGCAGTATTTT. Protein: CASSTSGKGTDTQYF.

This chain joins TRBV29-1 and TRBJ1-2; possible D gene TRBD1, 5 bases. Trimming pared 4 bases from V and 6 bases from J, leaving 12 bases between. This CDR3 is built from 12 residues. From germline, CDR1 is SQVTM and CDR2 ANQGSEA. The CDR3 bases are TGCAGCGTTGGGCGGGGCTCAAATGGCTACACCTTC. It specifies CSVGRGSNGYTF.

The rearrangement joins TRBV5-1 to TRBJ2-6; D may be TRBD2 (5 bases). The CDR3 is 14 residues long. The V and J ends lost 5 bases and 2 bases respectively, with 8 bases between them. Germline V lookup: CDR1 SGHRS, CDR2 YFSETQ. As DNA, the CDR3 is TGCGCCAGCAGTGGAGGAGCTGGGGCCAACGTCCTGACTTTC. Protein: CASSGGAGANVLTF.

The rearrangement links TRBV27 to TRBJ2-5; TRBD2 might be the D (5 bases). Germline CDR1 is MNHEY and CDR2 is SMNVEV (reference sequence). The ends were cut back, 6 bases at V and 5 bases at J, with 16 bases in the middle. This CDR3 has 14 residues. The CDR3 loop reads CASRREGGGETQYF. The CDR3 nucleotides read TGTGCCAGCAGGAGAGAGGGTGGTGGGGAGACCCAGTACTTC.

This CDR3 reads CASSDQGELSEAFF. CDR3 bases: TGCGCCAGCAGCGATCAGGGGGAATTGTCTGAAGCTTTCTTT. The gene calls are TRBV5-1 and TRBJ1-1; 7 nucleotides line up with TRBD1. This CDR3 has 14 residues. The V and J ends lost 4 bases and 6 bases, in that order; junction bases with no gene match: 9. Per the germline V gene, CDR1 is SGHRS and CDR2 is YFSETQ.

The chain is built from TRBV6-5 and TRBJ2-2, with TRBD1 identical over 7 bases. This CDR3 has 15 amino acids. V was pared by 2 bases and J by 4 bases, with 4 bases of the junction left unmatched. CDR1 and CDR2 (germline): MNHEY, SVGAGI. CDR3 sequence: CASSYEGAGTGELFF. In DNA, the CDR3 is TGTGCCAGCAGTTACGAGGGGGCAGGCACCGGGGAGCTGTTTTTT.

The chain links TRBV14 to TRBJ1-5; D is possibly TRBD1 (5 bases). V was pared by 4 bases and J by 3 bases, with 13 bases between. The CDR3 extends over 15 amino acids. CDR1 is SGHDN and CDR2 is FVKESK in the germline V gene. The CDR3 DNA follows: TGTGCCAGCAGCCCCCTGGGGGGGTACAATCAGCCCCAGCATTTT. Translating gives CASSPLGGYNQPQHF.

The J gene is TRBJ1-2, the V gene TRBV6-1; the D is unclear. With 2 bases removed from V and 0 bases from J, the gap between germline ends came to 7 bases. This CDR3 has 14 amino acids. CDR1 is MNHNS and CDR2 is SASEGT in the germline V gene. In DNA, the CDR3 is TGTGCCAGCAGTGAAATACGAGCTAACTATGGCTACACCTTC. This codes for CASSEIRANYGYTF.

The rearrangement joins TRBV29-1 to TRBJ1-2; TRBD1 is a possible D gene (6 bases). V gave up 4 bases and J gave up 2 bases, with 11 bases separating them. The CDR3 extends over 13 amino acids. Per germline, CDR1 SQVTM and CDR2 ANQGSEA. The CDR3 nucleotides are TGCAGCGTTGTAGGGGGAGAAAACTATGGCTACACCTTC. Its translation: CSVVGGENYGYTF. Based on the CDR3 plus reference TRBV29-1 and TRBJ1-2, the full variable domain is SAVISQKPSRDICQRGTSLTIQCQVDSQVTMMFWYRQQPGQSLTLIATANQGSEATYESGFVIDKFPISRPNLTFSTLTVSNMSPEDSSIYLCSVVGGENYGYTFGSGTRLTVV.

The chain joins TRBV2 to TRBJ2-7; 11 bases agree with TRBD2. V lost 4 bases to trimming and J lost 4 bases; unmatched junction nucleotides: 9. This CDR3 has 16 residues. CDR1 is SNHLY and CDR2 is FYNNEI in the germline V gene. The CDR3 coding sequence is TGTGCCAGCAGTGGGGGGATAGCGGGAGGGTCTTACGAGCAGTACTTC. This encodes CASSGGIAGGSYEQYF.

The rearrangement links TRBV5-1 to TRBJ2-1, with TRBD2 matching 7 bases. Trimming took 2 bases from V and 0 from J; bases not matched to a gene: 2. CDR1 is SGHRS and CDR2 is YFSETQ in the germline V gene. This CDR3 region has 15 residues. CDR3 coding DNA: TGCGCCAGCAGCTTAAGCGGGGTCTCCTACAATGAGCAGTTCTTC. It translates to CASSLSGVSYNEQFF.

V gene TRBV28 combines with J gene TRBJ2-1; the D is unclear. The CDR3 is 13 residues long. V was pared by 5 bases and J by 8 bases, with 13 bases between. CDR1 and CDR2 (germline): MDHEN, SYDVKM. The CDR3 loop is CASSHRGGDEQFF. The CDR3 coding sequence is TGTGCCAGCAGTCATAGAGGTGGTGATGAGCAGTTCTTC.

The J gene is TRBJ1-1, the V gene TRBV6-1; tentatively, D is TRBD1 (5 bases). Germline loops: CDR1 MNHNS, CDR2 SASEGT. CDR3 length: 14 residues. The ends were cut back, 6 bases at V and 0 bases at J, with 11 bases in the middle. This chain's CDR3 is CASRAGLLNTEAFF. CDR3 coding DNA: TGTGCCAGCAGAGCAGGGCTGCTGAACACTGAAGCTTTCTTT.

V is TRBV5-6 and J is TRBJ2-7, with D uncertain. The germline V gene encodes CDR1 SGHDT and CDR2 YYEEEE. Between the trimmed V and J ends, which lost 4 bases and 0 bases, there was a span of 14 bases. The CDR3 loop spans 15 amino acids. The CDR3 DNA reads TGTGCCAGCAGCCCAACGGGTCGCGGCTCCTACGAGCAGTACTTC. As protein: CASSPTGRGSYEQYF.

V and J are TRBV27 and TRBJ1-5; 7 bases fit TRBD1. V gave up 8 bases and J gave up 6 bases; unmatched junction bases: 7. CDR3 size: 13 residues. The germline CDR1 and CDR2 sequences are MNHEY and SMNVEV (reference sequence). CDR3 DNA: TGTGCCAGCGGTAACAGGGGTTCTCAGCCCCAGCATTTT. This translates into CASGNRGSQPQHF.

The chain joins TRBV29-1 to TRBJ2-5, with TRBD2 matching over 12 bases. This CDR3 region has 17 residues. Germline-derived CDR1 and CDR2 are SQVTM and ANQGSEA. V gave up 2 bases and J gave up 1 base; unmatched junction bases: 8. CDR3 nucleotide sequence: TGCAGCGTTGAATCTCCGGGACTAGCGGGCAGCCAAGAGACCCAGTACTTC. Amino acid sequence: CSVESPGLAGSQETQYF.

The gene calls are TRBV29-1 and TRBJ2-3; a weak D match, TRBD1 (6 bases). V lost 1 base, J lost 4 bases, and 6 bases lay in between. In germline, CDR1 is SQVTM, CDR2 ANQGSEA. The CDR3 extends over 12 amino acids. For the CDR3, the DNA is TGCAGCGTTGAAGGGACAGCAGATACGCAGTATTTT. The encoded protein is CSVEGTADTQYF.

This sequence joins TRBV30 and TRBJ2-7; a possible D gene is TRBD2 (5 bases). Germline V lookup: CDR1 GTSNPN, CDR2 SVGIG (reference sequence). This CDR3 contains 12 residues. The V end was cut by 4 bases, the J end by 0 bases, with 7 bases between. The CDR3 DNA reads TGTGCCTGGACTAGCATCTCCTACGAGCAGTACTTC. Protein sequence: CAWTSISYEQYF.

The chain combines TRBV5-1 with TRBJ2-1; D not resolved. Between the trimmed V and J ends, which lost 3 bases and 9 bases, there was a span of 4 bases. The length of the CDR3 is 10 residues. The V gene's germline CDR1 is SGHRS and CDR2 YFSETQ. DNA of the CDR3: TGCGCCAGCAGCTCGGGTGAGCAGTTCTTC. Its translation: CASSSGEQFF.

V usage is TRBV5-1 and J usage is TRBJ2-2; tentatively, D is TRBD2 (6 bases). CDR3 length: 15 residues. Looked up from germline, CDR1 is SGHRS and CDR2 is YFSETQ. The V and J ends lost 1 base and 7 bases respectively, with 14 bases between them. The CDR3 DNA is TGCGCCAGCAGCTTGCTGGGGGAGGTGGTCGGGGAGCTGTTTTTT. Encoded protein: CASSLLGEVVGELFF.

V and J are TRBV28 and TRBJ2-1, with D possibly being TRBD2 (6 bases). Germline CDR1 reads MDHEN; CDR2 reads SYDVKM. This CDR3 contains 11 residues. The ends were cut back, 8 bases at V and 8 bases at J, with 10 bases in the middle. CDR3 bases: TGTGCCAGCTGGGGGGAGGATGAGCAGTTCTTC. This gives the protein CASWGEDEQFF.